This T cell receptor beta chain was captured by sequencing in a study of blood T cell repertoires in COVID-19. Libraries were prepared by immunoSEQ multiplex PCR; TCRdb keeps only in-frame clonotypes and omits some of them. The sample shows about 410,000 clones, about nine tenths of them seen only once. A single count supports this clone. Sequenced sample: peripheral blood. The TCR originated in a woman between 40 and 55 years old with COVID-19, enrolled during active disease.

CDR3 DNA sequence: TGTGCCAGCAGCGTAGCTTCAGGGGCCGATACGCAGTATTTT. Amino acids: CASSVASGADTQYF. The chain uses TRBV9 and TRBJ2-3; TRBD1 might be the D (6 bases). Looked up from germline, CDR1 is SGDLS and CDR2 is YYNGEE. The ends were cut back, 0 bases at V and 6 bases at J, with 11 bases in the middle. The CDR3 length is 14 residues.